This is a list of T cell receptor beta chains from one sample in a study of blood T cell repertoires in COVID-19. Libraries were prepared by immunoSEQ multiplex PCR; TCRdb keeps only in-frame clonotypes and omits some of them. The repertoire includes around 270,000 clones, roughly 88% of them detected once, and 0.87% sits in the top ten. The specimen was peripheral blood. The receptors were gathered from a human donor with COVID-19, enrolled during active disease. The donor label of this sample is uncertain. Each CDR3 is given with its conserved first and last residue. The order of the fields is J gene, D gene, V gene, CDR3 DNA, CDR3 protein. A D gene is named only where the DNA matches it firmly.

j_call: TRBJ1-6
d_call: TRBD1
v_call: TRBV6-5
cdr3_nt: TGTGCCAGCAATAACAGGGGAAATTCACCCCTCCACTTT
cdr3_aa: CASNNRGNSPLHF

j_call: TRBJ1-1
d_call: -
v_call: TRBV19
cdr3_nt: TGTGCCAGTAGGGGGCCGGTCACTGAAGCTTTCTTT
cdr3_aa: CASRGPVTEAFF

j_call: TRBJ1-2
d_call: -
v_call: TRBV21-1
cdr3_nt: TGTGCCAGCCGAAAGCGAGGACAGGGGGCGGGTAACTATGGCTACACCTTC
cdr3_aa: CASRKRGQGAGNYGYTF

j_call: TRBJ1-4
d_call: TRBD1
v_call: TRBV7-2
cdr3_nt: TGTGCCAGCAGCTCGAGGACAGGGTCGAATGAAAAACTGTTTTTT
cdr3_aa: CASSSRTGSNEKLFF

j_call: TRBJ2-7
d_call: TRBD2
v_call: TRBV7-9
cdr3_nt: TGTGCCAGCAGCCGACTGGCGGGAGTTGCCCATGATAACTACGAGCAGTACTTC
cdr3_aa: CASSRLAGVAHDNYEQYF

j_call: TRBJ1-4
d_call: -
v_call: TRBV27
cdr3_nt: TGTGCCAGCAGTTTGTCCTTGGTGGCAGAAAAACTGTTTTTT
cdr3_aa: CASSLSLVAEKLFF

j_call: TRBJ2-7
d_call: TRBD1
v_call: TRBV5-5
cdr3_nt: TGTGCCAGCAGCGTCACAGGGGCCTCCTACGAGCAGTACTTC
cdr3_aa: CASSVTGASYEQYF

j_call: TRBJ1-6
d_call: -
v_call: TRBV7-9
cdr3_nt: TGTGCCAGCAGCCGGGGGTACGGTAGAGAATCCTATAATTCACCCCTCCACTTT
cdr3_aa: CASSRGYGRESYNSPLHF

j_call: TRBJ2-3
d_call: TRBD1
v_call: TRBV10-3
cdr3_nt: TGTGCCATCAGCACAGGGGCTGGAGATACGCAGTATTTT
cdr3_aa: CAISTGAGDTQYF

j_call: TRBJ1-1
d_call: TRBD1
v_call: TRBV28
cdr3_nt: TGTGCCAGCACTAAACTGACAGGGATTAACACTGAAGCTTTCTTT
cdr3_aa: CASTKLTGINTEAFF

j_call: TRBJ2-7
d_call: TRBD1
v_call: TRBV18
cdr3_nt: TGTGCCAGCTCACCACTGGACAGGGGGCGAACCGAGCAGTACTTC
cdr3_aa: CASSPLDRGRTEQYF

j_call: TRBJ2-5
d_call: TRBD1
v_call: TRBV19
cdr3_nt: TGTGCCAGTCATGGACAGGGGGCCTGGGAGACCCAGTACTTC
cdr3_aa: CASHGQGAWETQYF

j_call: TRBJ2-3
d_call: TRBD2
v_call: TRBV28
cdr3_nt: TGTGCCAGCAGCCCACCAAGAGCGGGAGGGAGCACAGATACGCAGTATTTT
cdr3_aa: CASSPPRAGGSTDTQYF

j_call: TRBJ2-7
d_call: TRBD1
v_call: TRBV10-3
cdr3_nt: TGTGCCATCAGTTCCGGGACAGGGGACTCCTACGAGCAGTACTTC
cdr3_aa: CAISSGTGDSYEQYF

j_call: TRBJ2-7
d_call: -
v_call: TRBV11-2
cdr3_nt: TGTGCCAGCAGCCTGGGCGTAGGGGCCAACGAGCAGTACTTC
cdr3_aa: CASSLGVGANEQYF